The present T cell receptor beta chain was sequenced within a study of shared clonotypes between healthy human individuals. From germline, CDR1 is SQVTM and CDR2 ANQGSEA. The CDR3 covers 14 residues. Trimming took off 3 bases at V and 0 bases at J, with 12 bases between the two ends. Only in-frame clones appear in the TCRdb table, and some are missing; sequencing was by immunoSEQ multiplex PCR. The repertoire includes over a million clones, approximately 80% of them detected once, and more than 0.5% sits in the top ten. The clonotype was recovered from a man between 18 and 29 years old in good health. Some clones in this sample may be carry-over from other donors' samples. The sequencing input was memory CD4+ T cells from PBMCs. Subset given: CD45RA-negative fraction. The rearrangement links TRBV29-1 to TRBJ2-7, with D tentatively TRBD2 (6 bases). The CDR3 sequence is CSVEGRRDSYEQYF. The DNA of the CDR3 is TGCAGCGTTGAGGGGCGGAGGGACTCCTACGAGCAGTACTTC.